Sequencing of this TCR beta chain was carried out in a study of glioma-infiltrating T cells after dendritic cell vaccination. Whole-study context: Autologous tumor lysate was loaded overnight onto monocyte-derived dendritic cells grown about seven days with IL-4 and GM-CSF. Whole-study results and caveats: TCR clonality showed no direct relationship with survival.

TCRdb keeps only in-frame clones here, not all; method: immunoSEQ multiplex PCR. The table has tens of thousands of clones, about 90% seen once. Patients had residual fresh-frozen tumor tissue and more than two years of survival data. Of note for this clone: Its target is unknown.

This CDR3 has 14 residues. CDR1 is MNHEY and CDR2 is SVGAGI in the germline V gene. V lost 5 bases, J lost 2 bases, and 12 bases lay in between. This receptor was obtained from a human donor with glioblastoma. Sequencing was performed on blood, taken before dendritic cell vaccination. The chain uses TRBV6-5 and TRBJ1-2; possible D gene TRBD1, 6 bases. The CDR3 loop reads CASSSPGENYGYTF. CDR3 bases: TGTGCCAGCAGTAGCCCAGGGGAGAACTATGGCTACACCTTC.